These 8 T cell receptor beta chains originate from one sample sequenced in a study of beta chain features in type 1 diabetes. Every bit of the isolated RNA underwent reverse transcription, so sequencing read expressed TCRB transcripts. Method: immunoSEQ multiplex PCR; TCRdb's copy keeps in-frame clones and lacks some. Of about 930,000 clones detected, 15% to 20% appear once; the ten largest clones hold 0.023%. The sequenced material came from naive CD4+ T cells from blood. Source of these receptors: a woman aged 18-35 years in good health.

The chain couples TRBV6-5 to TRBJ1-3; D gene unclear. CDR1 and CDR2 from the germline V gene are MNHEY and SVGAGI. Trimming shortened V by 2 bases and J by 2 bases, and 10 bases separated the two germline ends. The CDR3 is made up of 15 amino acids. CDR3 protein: CASSYGKSAGNTIYF. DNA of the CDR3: TGTGCCAGCAGTTACGGGAAGAGCGCTGGAAACACCATATATTTT.

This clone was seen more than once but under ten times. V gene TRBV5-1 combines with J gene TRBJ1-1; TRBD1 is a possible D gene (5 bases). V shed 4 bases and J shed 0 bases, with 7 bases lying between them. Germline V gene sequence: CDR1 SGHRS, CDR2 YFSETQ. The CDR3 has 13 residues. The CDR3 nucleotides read TGCGCCAGCAGCAGCAGGGTGAACACTGAAGCTTTCTTT. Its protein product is CASSSRVNTEAFF.

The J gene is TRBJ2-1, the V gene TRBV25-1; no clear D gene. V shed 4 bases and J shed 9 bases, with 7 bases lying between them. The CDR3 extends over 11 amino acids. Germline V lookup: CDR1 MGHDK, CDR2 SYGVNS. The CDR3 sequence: CASSAPGEQFF. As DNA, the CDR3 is TGTGCCAGCAGTGCGCCCGGTGAGCAGTTCTTC.

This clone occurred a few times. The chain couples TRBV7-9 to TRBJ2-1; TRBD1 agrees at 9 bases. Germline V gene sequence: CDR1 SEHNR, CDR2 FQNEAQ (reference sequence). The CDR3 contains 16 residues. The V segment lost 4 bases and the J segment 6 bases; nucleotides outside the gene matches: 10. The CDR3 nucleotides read TGTGCCAGCAGCTCCCCAACAGGGGGCTTTGTCAATGAGCAGTTCTTC. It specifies CASSSPTGGFVNEQFF.

The CDR3 here is CATLPREDSGNTIYF. The CDR3 nucleotides read TGTGCCACCCTACCCCGGGAAGACTCTGGAAACACCATATATTTT. This sequence joins TRBV6-6 and TRBJ1-3; no firm D call. The CDR3 is made up of 15 amino acids. Germline values: CDR1 MNHNY, CDR2 SVGAGI (reference sequence). Trimming pared 10 bases from V and 0 bases from J, leaving 16 bases between.

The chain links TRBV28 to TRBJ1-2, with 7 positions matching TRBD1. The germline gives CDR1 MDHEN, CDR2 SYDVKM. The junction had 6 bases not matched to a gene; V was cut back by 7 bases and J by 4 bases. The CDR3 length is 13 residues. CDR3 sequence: CASIVAGGYGYTF. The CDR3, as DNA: TGTGCCAGCATCGTTGCAGGGGGCTATGGCTACACCTTC.

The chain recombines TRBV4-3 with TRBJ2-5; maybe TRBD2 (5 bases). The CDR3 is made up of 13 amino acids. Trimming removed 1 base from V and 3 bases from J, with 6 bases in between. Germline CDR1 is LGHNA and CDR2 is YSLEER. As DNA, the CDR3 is TGCGCCAGCAGCCAAGGGACTGAAGAGACCCAGTACTTC. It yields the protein CASSQGTEETQYF.

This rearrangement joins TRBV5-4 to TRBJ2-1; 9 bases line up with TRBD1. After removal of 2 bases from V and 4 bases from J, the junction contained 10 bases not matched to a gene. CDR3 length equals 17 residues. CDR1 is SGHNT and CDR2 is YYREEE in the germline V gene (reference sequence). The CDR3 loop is CASSFTGGSRPYNEQFF. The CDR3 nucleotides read TGTGCCAGCAGCTTTACAGGGGGCAGTCGTCCTTACAATGAGCAGTTCTTC.